This T cell receptor (beta chain) was sequenced during a study of PD-1 blockade in classical Hodgkin lymphoma. In the case of this clone: Antigen unknown.

Generated by immunoSEQ multiplex PCR, the TCRdb table keeps only in-frame clones and is missing some. The profile shows approximately 90,000 clones, over 90% of them singletons. V gave up 0 bases and J gave up 6 bases, with 9 bases separating them. CDR1 MNHEY and CDR2 SVGAGI come from the germline V gene. This CDR3 has 13 residues. Patients all relapsed after autologous stem cell transplantation, and there was variation in brentuximab vedotin exposure. Study-wide results and caveats: Newly diagnosed patients had baseline TCR diversity that was reportedly lower than that of healthy donors.

The chain employs TRBV6-5 and TRBJ2-7, with D unresolved. The clonotype was recovered from a human donor with classical Hodgkin lymphoma. Sequenced material: peripheral blood mononuclear cells (PBMCs), taken before the second cycle of nivolumab. The chain's CDR3 is CASSYSRVFEQYF. The CDR3 DNA reads as TGTGCCAGCAGTTACTCTCGGGTATTCGAGCAGTACTTC.